The clone carrying this TCR beta chain showed up just a few times. Antigen: not known. The data originate from a study of CD8+ T cells in alopecia areata. Study at large: Twice a day, 5 to 10 mg of oral tofacitinib was administered to treated patients. Severity scores in treated patients reflected the percentage of scalp affected. The study, taken as a whole, reports: Both scalp clonality and the expanded CD8+ clones among the top 100 showed a significant decrease with tofacitinib.

Treatment meaning: oral pan-JAK inhibitor, 5-10 mg twice daily. TCR sequencing used cDNA made by reverse transcription of extracted RNA. TCRdb's copy holds only in-frame clones and misses some; the assay was immunoSEQ multiplex PCR. The sample has 150,000 or so clones; about 56% are singletons. Germline CDR1 LNHDA, CDR2 SQIVND (reference sequence). Trimming shortened V by 5 bases and J by 1 base, and 5 bases separated the two germline ends. There are 12 residues in the CDR3. Material: CD8+ T cells sorted from blood, obtained at week 4, from a patient treated with tofacitinib. V is TRBV19 and J is TRBJ1-1; D is unclear. This TCR derives from a human donor with alopecia areata. The CDR3 region is CASSWENTEAFF. The CDR3 DNA is TGTGCCAGTAGTTGGGAGAACACTGAAGCTTTCTTT.